This T cell receptor beta chain was profiled in a study of cytomegalovirus exposure and HLA in healthy donors (dated by TCRdb to about 2017). For context, the study as a whole: According to a later analysis, one platform produced both the roughly 110 validation repertoires and the 666 repertoires of the first cohort. The study aimed to test whether signatures of past pathogen exposure could be identified by cataloging public T cell receptors. Along with the roughly 670-subject first cohort, a separate validation cohort of over 90 different subjects was used. To predict cytomegalovirus infection status, the study brought together high-throughput TCR immunosequencing, statistical association of individual TCRs with disease status, and machine learning.

General study outcomes and caveats: The classifier was reported to diagnose cytomegalovirus status with high specificity and sensitivity in both the original cohort and the validation cohort. In vitro tests confirmed that a few of the cytomegalovirus-associated TCR beta chains recognize cytomegalovirus antigens. It was suggested by the authors that the approach could potentially be generalized to other disease states and immunological phenotypes. A later analysis had no HLA typing for the validation cohort, so co-occurrence there was scored across all 120 repertoires. Most TCR sequences were observed very rarely across donors, whereas some public TCRs were present in many individuals. In a later analysis, TCRs clustered in the first cohort were found to also tend to co-occur in the roughly 130 validation repertoires, with about 93% of cluster scores above 0. The study listed 164 TCR beta chains as associated with cytomegalovirus.

V lost 1 base and J lost 6 bases; the stretch between them is 10 bases long. CDR1 LGHNA and CDR2 YSLEER were looked up in the germline V gene. The CDR3, from cysteine to phenylalanine, totals 13 residues. The kept DNA is CDR3 alone, 39 bases in frame from the first base. Library preparation was by the immunoSEQ multiplex PCR assay. Under the source paper's analysis protocol: A statistical classification framework was built for diagnosing cytomegalovirus status from the catalog of TCR beta chain sequences. Imported from immuneACCESS, the table was reduced by TCRdb to in-frame sequences with V and J called. These copies leave out some clones; in studies compared against another copy, an unresolved V gene accounts for under half, and the cause of the remainder is not known. The V and J calls and the clone size are those of that table, but D and trimming were determined from the DNA. This sample gives 300,000 to 350,000 clones in total; approximately 88% of them show up just once. The leading ten clones occupy 0.9% to 1% of the sample.

Separate from the roughly 630-subject first cohort, the validation cohort of 120 subjects was the group to which the donors belonged. To note about this clone: Its antigen is not yet known. Base qualities are not at hand, and no much larger clone is one base apart.

Sequencing was carried out using PBMCs. The chain links TRBV4-3 with TRBJ2-7; possibly the D gene is TRBD2, per 5 matching bases. The clonotype comes from a man aged 30 to 45 in good health and CMV-seronegative. The CDR3 sequence is CASSQGEGAEQYF. The DNA is as follows: TGCGCCAGCAGCCAAGGTGAGGGAGCCGAGCAGTACTTC.